The clone carrying this T cell receptor beta chain was seen ten or more times. No antigen is known for it. The second PCR ran about 6 to 11 cycles with a sample-barcoded 5' primer and J-beta primers. A template-switch adaptor with 12 random nucleotides tagged each cDNA molecule. CDR3-containing paired-end reads numbered at least 2.5 million in each sample. TCRdb called the 5' RACE reads again in MiXCR, with one record for every CDR3 protein. The data contain roughly 1.7 million distinct CDR3 sequences, about 35% of them singletons. The data were taken from a study of blood T cells in healthy people across ages. Whole-study context: Template switching recovered approximately one barcoded beta molecule for every two T cells.

The CDR3 runs 12 residues. Trimming removed 6 bases at V and 10 bases at J, with 14 bases between. Germline lookup yields CDR1 ENHRY and CDR2 SYGVKD. Study outcomes and limitations: Higher diversity, along with more naive CD4+ cells, distinguished long-lived donors from aged donors.

This TCR came from a woman in her twenties or thirties in good health. Sequenced input: blood. The chain employs TRBV10-3 and TRBJ2-3; no firm D call. The CDR3 sequence is CAISAATGSQYF. The DNA for the CDR3 is TGTGCCATCAGCGCCGCGACTGGTTCGCAGTATTTT.